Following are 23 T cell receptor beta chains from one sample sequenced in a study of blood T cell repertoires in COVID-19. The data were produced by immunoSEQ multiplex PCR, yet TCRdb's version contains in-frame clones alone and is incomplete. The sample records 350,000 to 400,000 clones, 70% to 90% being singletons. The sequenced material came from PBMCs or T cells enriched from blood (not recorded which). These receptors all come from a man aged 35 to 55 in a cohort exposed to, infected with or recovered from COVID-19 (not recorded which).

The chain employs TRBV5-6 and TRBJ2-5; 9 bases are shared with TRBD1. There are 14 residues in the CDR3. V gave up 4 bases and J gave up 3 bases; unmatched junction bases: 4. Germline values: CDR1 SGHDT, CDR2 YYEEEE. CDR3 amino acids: CASSRRTGEETQYF. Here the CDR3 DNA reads TGTGCCAGCAGCCGAAGGACAGGGGAAGAGACCCAGTACTTC.

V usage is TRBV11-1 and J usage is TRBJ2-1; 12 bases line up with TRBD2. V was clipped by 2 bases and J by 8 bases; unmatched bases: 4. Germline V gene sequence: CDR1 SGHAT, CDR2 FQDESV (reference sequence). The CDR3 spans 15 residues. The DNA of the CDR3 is TGTGCCAGCAGCTTACGGACTAGCGGGACCGATGAGCAGTTCTTC. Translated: CASSLRTSGTDEQFF.

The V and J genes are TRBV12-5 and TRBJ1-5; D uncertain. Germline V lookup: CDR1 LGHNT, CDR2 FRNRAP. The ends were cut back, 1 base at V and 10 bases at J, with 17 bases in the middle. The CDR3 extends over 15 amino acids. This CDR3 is CASGLGQFTAGPQHF. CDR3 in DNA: TGTGCTAGTGGTTTGGGTCAATTCACGGCGGGACCCCAGCATTTT.

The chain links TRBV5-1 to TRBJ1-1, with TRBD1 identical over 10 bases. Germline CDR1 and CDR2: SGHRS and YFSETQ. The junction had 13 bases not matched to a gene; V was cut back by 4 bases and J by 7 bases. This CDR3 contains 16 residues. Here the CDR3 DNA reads TGCGCCAGCAGCCCGGAGGGGACAGGGGTTAACGTTGAAGCTTTCTTT. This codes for CASSPEGTGVNVEAFF.

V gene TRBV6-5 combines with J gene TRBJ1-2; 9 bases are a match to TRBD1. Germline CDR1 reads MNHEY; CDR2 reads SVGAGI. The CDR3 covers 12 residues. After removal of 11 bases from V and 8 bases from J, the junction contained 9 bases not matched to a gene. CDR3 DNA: TGTGCCGGCTCACAGGGGGCCCGCGGCTACACCTTC. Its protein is CAGSQGARGYTF.

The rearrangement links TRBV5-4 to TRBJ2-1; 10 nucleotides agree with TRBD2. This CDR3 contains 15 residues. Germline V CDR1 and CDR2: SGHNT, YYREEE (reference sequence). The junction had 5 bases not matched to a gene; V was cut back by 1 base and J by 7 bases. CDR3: CASSLYLAGANEQFF. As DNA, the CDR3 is TGTGCCAGCAGCTTGTATCTAGCGGGAGCGAATGAGCAGTTCTTC.

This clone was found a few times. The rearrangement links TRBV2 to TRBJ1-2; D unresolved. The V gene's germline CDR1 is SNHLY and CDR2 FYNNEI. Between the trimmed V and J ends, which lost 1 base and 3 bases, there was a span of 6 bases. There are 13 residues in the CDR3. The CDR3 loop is CASSEGPDYGYTF. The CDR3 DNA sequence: TGTGCCAGCAGTGAAGGCCCGGACTATGGCTACACCTTC.

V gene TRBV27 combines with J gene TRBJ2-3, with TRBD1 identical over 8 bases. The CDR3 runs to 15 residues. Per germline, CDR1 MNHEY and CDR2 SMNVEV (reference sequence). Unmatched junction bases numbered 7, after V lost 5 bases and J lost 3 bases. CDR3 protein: CASSTRTGRTDTQYF. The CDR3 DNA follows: TGTGCCAGCAGTACCCGGACAGGGAGGACAGATACGCAGTATTTT.

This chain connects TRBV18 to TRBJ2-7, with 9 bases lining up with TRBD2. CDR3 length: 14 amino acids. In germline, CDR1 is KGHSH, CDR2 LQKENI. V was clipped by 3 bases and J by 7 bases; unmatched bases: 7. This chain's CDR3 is CASSPAGGPREQYF. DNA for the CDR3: TGTGCCAGCTCACCGGCGGGAGGGCCGAGGGAGCAGTACTTC.

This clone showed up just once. The CDR3, as DNA: TGTGCCAGCAGTGAGACAGGGGGCTTGGGCTACACCTTC. This gives the protein CASSETGGLGYTF. V usage is TRBV2 and J usage is TRBJ1-2; 10 positions match TRBD1. There are 13 residues in the CDR3. J gave up 8 bases and V 3 bases, and 3 bases lay outside the gene matches. The germline CDR1 and CDR2 sequences are SNHLY and FYNNEI.

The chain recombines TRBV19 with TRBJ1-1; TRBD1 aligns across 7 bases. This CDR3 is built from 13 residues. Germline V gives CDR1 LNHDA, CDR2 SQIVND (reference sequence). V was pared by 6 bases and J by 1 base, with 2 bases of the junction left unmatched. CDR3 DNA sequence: TGTGCCAGTAGGGGACAGCCGAACACTGAAGCTTTCTTT. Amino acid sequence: CASRGQPNTEAFF.

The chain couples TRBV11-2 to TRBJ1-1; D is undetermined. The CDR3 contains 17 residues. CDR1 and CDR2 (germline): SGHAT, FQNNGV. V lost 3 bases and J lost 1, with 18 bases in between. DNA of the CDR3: TGTGCCAGCAGCTTGGATACCTTGCGACTCAGGAACACTGAAGCTTTCTTT. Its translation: CASSLDTLRLRNTEAFF.

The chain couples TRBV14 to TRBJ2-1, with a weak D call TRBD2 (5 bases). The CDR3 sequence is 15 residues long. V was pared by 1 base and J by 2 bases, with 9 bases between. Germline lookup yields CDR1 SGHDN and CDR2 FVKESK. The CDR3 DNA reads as TGTGCCAGCAGCCAAGCGGGATTGGCCTACAATGAGCAGTTCTTC. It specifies CASSQAGLAYNEQFF.

The DNA of the CDR3 is TGTGCCAGCAGCTTGGTTGGCGGGAGAAGCTACAATGAGCAGTTCTTC. This translates into CASSLVGGRSYNEQFF. This chain joins TRBV5-4 and TRBJ2-1, with 7 bases that match TRBD2. Unmatched junction bases numbered 6, after V lost 0 bases and J lost 3 bases. The CDR3 is 16 residues long. Per germline, CDR1 SGHNT and CDR2 YYREEE (reference sequence).

The CDR3 spells CASSGGQGLYNEQFF. The CDR3 DNA sequence: TGCGCCAGCAGCGGGGGACAGGGGCTCTACAATGAGCAGTTCTTC. The chain has TRBV5-1 and TRBJ2-1, with TRBD1 identical over 10 bases. Trimming took 4 bases from V and 3 from J; bases not matched to a gene: 4. Germline V gene sequence: CDR1 SGHRS, CDR2 YFSETQ. The CDR3 runs to 15 residues.

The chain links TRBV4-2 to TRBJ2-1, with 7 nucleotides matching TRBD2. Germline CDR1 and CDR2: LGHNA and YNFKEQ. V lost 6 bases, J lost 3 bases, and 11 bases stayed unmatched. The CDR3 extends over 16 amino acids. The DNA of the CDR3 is TGTGCCAGCAGTCCCAGTCGGGGGAGGGACTACAATGAGCAGTTCTTC. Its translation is CASSPSRGRDYNEQFF.

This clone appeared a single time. The CDR3 DNA is TGTGCCAGCAGTTTAGACAGGACGCTGAACTATGGCTACACCTTC. Protein product: CASSLDRTLNYGYTF. V is TRBV28 and J is TRBJ1-2; weak D call: TRBD1 (6 bases). V shed 2 bases and J shed 2 bases, with 12 bases lying between them. Germline lookup yields CDR1 MDHEN and CDR2 SYDVKM. The CDR3 consists of 15 residues.

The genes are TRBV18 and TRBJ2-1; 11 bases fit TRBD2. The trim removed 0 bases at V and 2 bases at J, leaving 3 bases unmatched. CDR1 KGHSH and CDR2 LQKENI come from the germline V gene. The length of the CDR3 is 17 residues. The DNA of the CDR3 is TGTGCCAGCTCACCACCTCTAGCGGGAGGAACCTACAATGAGCAGTTCTTC. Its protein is CASSPPLAGGTYNEQFF.

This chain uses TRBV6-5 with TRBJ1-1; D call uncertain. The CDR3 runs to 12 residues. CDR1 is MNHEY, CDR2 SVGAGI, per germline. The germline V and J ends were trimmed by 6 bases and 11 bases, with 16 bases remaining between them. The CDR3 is CASRRSGSEAFF. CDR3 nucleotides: TGTGCCAGCAGGAGATCTGGTTCGGAGGCTTTCTTT.

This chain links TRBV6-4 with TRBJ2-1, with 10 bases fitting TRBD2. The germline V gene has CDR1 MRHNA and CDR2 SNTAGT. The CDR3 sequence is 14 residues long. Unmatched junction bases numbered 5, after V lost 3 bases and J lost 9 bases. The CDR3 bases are TGTGCCAGCAGTGAGAACGGACTAGCGGCTGAGCAGTTCTTC. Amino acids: CASSENGLAAEQFF.

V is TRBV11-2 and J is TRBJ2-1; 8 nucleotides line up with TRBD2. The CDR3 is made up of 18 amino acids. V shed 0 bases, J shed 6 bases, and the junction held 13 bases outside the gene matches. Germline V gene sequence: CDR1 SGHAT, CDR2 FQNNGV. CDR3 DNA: TGTGCCAGCAGCTTAGACGGGCGGCGCGGGAGGTCCGTCAATGAGCAGTTCTTC. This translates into CASSLDGRRGRSVNEQFF.

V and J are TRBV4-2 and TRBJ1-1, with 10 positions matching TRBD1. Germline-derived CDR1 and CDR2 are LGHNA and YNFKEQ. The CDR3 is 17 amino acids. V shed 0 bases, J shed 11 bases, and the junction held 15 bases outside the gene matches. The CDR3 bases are TGTGCCAGCAGCCAAGACGAATCGGGACAGGGGAGGTTCGAGGCTTTCTTT. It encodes CASSQDESGQGRFEAFF.

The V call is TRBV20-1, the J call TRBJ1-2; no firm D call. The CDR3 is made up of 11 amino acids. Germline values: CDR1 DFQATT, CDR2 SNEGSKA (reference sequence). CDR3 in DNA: TGCGCCTACCGGGAGAACTATGGCTACACCTTC. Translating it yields CAYRENYGYTF.